The 12 T cell receptor beta chains below were found in one sample sequenced in a study of neurological immune-mediated disorders. TCRdb re-called the 5' RACE reads with MiXCR, one entry per CDR3 protein. The sample contains 65,000 to 90,000 distinct CDR3 sequences, about 5% of which appear only once. The sequenced material came from PBMCs. The source is a woman in her thirties with multiple sclerosis.

This clonotype was recorded at least ten times. V is TRBV7-6 and J is TRBJ1-3; D ambiguous. From germline, CDR1 is SGHVS and CDR2 FNYEAQ. There are 18 residues in the CDR3. The V end was cut by 2 bases, the J end by 0 bases, with 17 bases between. The CDR3 loop reads CASSLREARSNSGNTIYF. The CDR3 nucleotides read TGTGCCAGCAGCTTAAGGGAAGCCAGGTCGAACTCTGGAAACACCATATATTTT.

This clonotype was counted at least ten times. The rearrangement joins TRBV10-3 to TRBJ2-2; tentatively, D is TRBD1 (6 bases). This CDR3 comprises 11 residues. CDR1 is ENHRY, CDR2 SYGVKD, per germline. V shed 6 bases and J shed 8 bases, with 7 bases lying between them. The CDR3 DNA sequence: TGTGCCATCAGCGGACAGGGGGAGCTGTTTTTT. The encoded protein is CAISGQGELFF.

The sample holds many counts of this clonotype. This sequence may be a read error, since a much larger clone differs from it by one base. V gene TRBV20-1 combines with J gene TRBJ1-6, with D possibly matching TRBD1 (6 bases). This CDR3 region has 13 residues. V lost 0 bases and J 15 bases, leaving 15 bases between the germline ends. Germline lookup yields CDR1 DFQATT and CDR2 SNEGSKA (reference sequence). CDR3 bases: TGCAGTGCTAGAGAGACAGGAGGGCCACACCTCCACTTT. Translated: CSARETGGPHLHF.

The chain employs TRBV12-3 or TRBV12-4 and TRBJ2-5; TRBD2 might be the D (6 bases). Trimming took off 5 bases at V and 3 bases at J, with 13 bases between the two ends. The CDR3 covers 14 residues. This chain's CDR3 is CASSPSGREETQYF. The DNA for the CDR3 is TGTGCCAGCAGTCCCAGCGGGCGAGAAGAGACCCAGTACTTC.

This clonotype was seen many times. V and J are TRBV5-6 and TRBJ1-2; D remains unclear. Germline assignment: CDR1 SGHDT and CDR2 YYEEEE. CDR3 length: 16 amino acids. The germline V and J ends were trimmed by 4 bases and 0 bases, with 16 bases remaining between them. Here the CDR3 reads CASSRSRLGPNYGYTF. CDR3 DNA: TGTGCCAGCAGCCGATCGCGGTTAGGACCTAACTATGGCTACACCTTC.

This clonotype was counted at least ten times. The chain has TRBV10-3 and TRBJ1-5; perhaps TRBD1 as D (5 bases). The germline CDR1 and CDR2 sequences are ENHRY and SYGVKD. V was pared by 2 bases and J by 2 bases, with 10 bases between. The CDR3 is 15 amino acids. The CDR3 sequence: CAISEGGIGNQPQHF. CDR3 DNA sequence: TGTGCCATCAGTGAGGGGGGTATCGGCAATCAGCCCCAGCATTTT.

There are many counts of this clonotype. The chain couples TRBV5-1 to TRBJ1-1; D is possibly TRBD1 (5 bases). The V end was cut by 4 bases, the J end by 0 bases, with 16 bases between. CDR3 length equals 16 residues. Germline values: CDR1 SGHRS, CDR2 YFSETQ. The CDR3 DNA is TGCGCCAGCAGCGCCGGGACCCAAGACATGAACACTGAAGCTTTCTTT. It yields the protein CASSAGTQDMNTEAFF.

This clonotype was found a few times. This chain links TRBV7-9 with TRBJ2-1; D is undetermined. This CDR3 contains 15 residues. V lost 3 bases and J lost 0, with 9 bases in between. CDR1 and CDR2 (germline): SEHNR, FQNEAQ (reference sequence). The CDR3 DNA reads TGTGCCAGCAGCTTCGACTCAAGCTCCTACAATGAGCAGTTCTTC. As protein: CASSFDSSSYNEQFF. Based on the CDR3 plus reference TRBV7-9 and TRBJ2-1, the full variable domain is DTGVSQNPRHKITKRGQNVTFRCDPISEHNRLYWYRQTLGQGPEFLTYFQNEAQLEKSRLLSDRFSAERPKGSFSTLEIQRTEQGDSAMYLCASSFDSSSYNEQFFGPGTRLTVL.

This clonotype showed up many times. CDR3: CASSPPSSTGLGYTF. Here the CDR3 DNA reads TGTGCCAGCTCACCACCCAGCTCGACAGGGCTTGGCTACACCTTC. The chain has TRBV18 and TRBJ1-2, with 7 bases matching TRBD1. CDR1 and CDR2 (germline): KGHSH, LQKENI. Trimming cost V 0 bases and J 7 bases; bases outside gene matches: 8. The CDR3 consists of 15 residues.

At least ten counts were recorded for this clonotype. V gene TRBV12-3 or TRBV12-4 combines with J gene TRBJ2-7, with TRBD2 identical over 14 bases. CDR3 length: 15 amino acids. The V and J ends lost 4 bases and 3 bases, in that order; junction bases with no gene match: 2. The CDR3 region has the DNA TGTGCCAGCAGTTCCGGACTAGCGGGAGGCTACGAGCAGTACTTC. Translating it yields CASSSGLAGGYEQYF.

Many counts were recorded for this clonotype. V and J are TRBV5-1 and TRBJ1-4, with 8 bases identical to TRBD1. The junction had 6 bases not matched to a gene; V was cut back by 0 bases and J by 2 bases. Germline loops: CDR1 SGHRS, CDR2 YFSETQ. This CDR3 region has 17 residues. CDR3 sequence (DNA): TGCGCCAGCAGCTTGGATCCAGGGGGCCAGACTAATGAAAAACTGTTTTTT. It specifies CASSLDPGGQTNEKLFF.

A note on this clonotype: Being one base from a much bigger clone, this may be a read error. The rearrangement joins TRBV20-1 to TRBJ2-3, with D uncertain. CDR1 is DFQATT, CDR2 SNEGSKA, per germline (reference sequence). The CDR3 sequence is 14 residues long. The CDR3 coding sequence is TGCAGTGCTAGAGTCTCCACCCTTACAGATAAGCAGTATTTT. Its translation: CSARVSTLTDKQYF.